This T cell receptor beta chain was documented in a study of blood T cell repertoires in COVID-19. Study in general: The study drew acute and convalescent COVID-19 samples from the United States, Italy and Spain.

V was trimmed by 5 bases and J by 1 base, leaving 11 bases between them. Germline CDR1 MDHEN, CDR2 SYDVKM. This CDR3 contains 14 residues. Original processing methods: Quantification of nucleated cells was approximated via reference gene primer amplification. Sequencing was performed with immunoSEQ multiplex PCR; in TCRdb, only in-frame clones are kept and a portion is missing. That table supplies the V and J calls and clone size; D and trimming were determined from the DNA. This sample has over 150,000 clones; approximately 87% occur once, and the top ten carry 20% to 25%. This clone appeared a few times.

This receptor was taken from a man aged 70 or older with active or convalescent COVID-19. V usage is TRBV28 and J usage is TRBJ2-5; TRBD2 might be the D (6 bases). The sequenced sample consisted of peripheral blood. As DNA, the CDR3 is TGTGCCAGCAGTGTCGGGGGTACCCAAGAGACCCAGTACTTC. It translates to CASSVGGTQETQYF.